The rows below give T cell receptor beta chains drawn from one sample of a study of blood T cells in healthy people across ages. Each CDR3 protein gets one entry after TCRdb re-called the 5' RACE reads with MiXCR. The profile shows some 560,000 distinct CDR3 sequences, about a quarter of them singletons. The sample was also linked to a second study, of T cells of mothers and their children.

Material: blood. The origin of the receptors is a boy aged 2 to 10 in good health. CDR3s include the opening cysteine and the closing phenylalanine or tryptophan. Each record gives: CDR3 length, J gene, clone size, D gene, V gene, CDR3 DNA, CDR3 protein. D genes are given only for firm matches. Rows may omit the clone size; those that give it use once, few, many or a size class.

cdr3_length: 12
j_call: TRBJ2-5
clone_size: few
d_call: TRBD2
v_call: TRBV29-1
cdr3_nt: TGCAGCGTATTTAGGGAGGGTGAGACCCAGTACTTC
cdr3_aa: CSVFREGETQYF

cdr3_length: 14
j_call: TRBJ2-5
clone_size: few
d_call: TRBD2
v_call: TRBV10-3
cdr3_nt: TGTGCCATCAGTGGGTCCAGCGGGGAAGAGACCCAGTACTTC
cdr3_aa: CAISGSSGEETQYF

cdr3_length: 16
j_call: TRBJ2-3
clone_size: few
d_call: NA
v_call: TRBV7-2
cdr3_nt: TGTGCCAGCAGCTTAGCAGCGGCGACGGTGGCAGATACGCAGTATTTT
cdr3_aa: CASSLAAATVADTQYF

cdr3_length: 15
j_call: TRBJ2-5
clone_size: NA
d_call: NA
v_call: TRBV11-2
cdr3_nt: TGTGCCAGCAGCTTAGGCGGGGTGTACCAAGAGACCCAGTACTTC
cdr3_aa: CASSLGGVYQETQYF

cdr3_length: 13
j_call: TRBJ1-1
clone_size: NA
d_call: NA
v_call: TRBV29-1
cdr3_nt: TGCAGCGTTGAAGAGCGCGGTTACACTGAAGCTTTCTTT
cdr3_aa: CSVEERGYTEAFF

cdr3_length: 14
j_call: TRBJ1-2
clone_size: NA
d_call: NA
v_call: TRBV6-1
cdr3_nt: TGTGCCAGCAGTGAAGCGCGCGACAGATATGGCTACACCTTC
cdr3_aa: CASSEARDRYGYTF

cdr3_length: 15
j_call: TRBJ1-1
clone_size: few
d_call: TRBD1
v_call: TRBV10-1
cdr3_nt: TGCGCCAGCAAGGCCCCAGTCCAGGGGGGTACTGAAGCTTTCTTT
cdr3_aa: CASKAPVQGGTEAFF

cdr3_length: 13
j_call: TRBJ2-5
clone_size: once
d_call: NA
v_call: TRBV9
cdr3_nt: TGTGCCAGCAGCAAACGGCTTCAAGAGACCCAGTACTTC
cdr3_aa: CASSKRLQETQYF

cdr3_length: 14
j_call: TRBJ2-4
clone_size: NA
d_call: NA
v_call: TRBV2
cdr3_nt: TGTGCCAGCAGTGACAGGTGGGGGGAAAACATTCAGTACTTC
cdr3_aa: CASSDRWGENIQYF

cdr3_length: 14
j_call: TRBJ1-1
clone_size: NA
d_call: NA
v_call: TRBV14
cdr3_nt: TGTGCCAGCAGCCTGTCCGGGAGGGCCCGGAGGGCTTTCTTT
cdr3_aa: CASSLSGRARRAFF

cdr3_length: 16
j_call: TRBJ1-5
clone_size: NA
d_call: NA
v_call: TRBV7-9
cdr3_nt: TGTGCCAGCAGCTTAGGACAGTCCTCGGGCAATCAGCCCCAGCATTTT
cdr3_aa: CASSLGQSSGNQPQHF

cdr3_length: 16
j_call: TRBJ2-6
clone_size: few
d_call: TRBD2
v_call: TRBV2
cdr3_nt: TGTGCCAGCAGTGAAGCGCGGGGGGGTGGGGCCAACGTCCTGACTTTC
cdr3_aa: CASSEARGGGANVLTF

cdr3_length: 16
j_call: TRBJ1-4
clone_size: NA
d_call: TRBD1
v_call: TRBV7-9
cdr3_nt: TGTGCCAGCAGTTATCTGCCGGGACAGACTAATGAAAAACTGTTTTTT
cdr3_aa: CASSYLPGQTNEKLFF

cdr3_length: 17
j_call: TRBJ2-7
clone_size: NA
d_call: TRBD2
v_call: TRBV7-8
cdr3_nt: TGTGCCAGCAGCTCTCCTCTAGCGGGGTATACGTCCTACGAGCAGTACTTC
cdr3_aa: CASSSPLAGYTSYEQYF

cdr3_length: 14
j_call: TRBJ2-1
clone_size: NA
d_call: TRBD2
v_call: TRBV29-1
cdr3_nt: TGCAGCGTGAACACTAGCGGGGACCTGATTGAGCAGTTCTTC
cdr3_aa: CSVNTSGDLIEQFF

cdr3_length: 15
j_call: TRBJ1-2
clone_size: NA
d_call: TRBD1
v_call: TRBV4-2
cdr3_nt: TGTGCCAGCAGCTCCGGACAGGGGGATTTATATGGCTACACCTTC
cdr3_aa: CASSSGQGDLYGYTF

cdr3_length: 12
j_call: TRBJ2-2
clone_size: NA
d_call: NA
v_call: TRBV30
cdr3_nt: TGTGCCTGGAGTTCCTTAACCGGGGAGCTGTTTTTT
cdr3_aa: CAWSSLTGELFF

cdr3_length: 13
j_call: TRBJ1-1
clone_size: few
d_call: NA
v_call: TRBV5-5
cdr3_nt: TGTGCCAGCAGCTTCCTAGCGAACACTGAAGCTTTCTTT
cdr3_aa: CASSFLANTEAFF

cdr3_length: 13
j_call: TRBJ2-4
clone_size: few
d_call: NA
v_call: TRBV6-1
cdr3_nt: TGTGCCAGCCCATTCGGGGGCCAAAACATTCAGTACTTC
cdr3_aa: CASPFGGQNIQYF

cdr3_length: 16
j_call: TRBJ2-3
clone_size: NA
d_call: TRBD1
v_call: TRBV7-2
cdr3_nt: TGTGCCAGCAGCTTAGAGGTATCGACAGGGGGAGATACGCAGTATTTT
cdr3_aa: CASSLEVSTGGDTQYF

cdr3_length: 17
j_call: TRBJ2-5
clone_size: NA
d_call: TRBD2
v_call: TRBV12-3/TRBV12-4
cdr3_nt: TGTGCCAGCAGTTTGGCCGGGACTAGCGGGAGTTGGGAGACCCAGTACTTC
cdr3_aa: CASSLAGTSGSWETQYF

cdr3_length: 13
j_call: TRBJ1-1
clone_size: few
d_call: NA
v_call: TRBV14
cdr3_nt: TGTGCCAGCAGCTATACTTCGAACACTGAAGCTTTCTTT
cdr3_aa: CASSYTSNTEAFF

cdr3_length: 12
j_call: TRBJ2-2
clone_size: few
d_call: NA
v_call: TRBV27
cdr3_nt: TGTGCCAGCAGCAAATCGGCCGGGGAGCTGTTTTTT
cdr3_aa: CASSKSAGELFF

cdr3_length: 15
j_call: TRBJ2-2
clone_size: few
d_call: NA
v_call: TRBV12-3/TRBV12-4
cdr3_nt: TGTGCCAGCAGCCTCAACCATCCGGGCACCGGGGAGCTGTTTTTT
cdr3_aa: CASSLNHPGTGELFF

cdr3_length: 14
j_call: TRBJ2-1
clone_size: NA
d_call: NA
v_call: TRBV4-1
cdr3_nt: TGCGCCAGCAGGGGGCCAGGGACACACAATGAGCAGTTCTTC
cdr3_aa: CASRGPGTHNEQFF

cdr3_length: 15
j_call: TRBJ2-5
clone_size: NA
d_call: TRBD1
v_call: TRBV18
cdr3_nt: TGTGCCAGCTCACCAACGGGACAGGGGGCGGAGACCCAGTACTTC
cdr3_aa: CASSPTGQGAETQYF

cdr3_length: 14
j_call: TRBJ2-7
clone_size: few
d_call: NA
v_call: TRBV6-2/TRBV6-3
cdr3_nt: TGTGCCAGCAGTTACCGGGAACTACTCTACGAGCAGTACTTC
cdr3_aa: CASSYRELLYEQYF

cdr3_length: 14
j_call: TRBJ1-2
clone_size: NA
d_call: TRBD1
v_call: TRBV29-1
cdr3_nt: TGCAGCGTTGGAATGACAGGGACTAAATATGGCTACACCTTC
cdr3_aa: CSVGMTGTKYGYTF

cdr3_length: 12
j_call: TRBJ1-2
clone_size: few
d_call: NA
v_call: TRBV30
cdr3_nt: TGTGCCTGGATGGGGGGGCTTTATGGCTACACCTTC
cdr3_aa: CAWMGGLYGYTF

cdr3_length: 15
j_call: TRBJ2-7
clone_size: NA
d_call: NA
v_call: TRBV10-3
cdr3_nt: TGTGCCATCAGTGCACGGGGGACAGTTCTCTACGAGCAGTACTTC
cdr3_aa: CAISARGTVLYEQYF

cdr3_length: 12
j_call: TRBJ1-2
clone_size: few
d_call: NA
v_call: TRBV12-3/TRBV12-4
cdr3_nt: TGTGCCAGCACCCAGCCCGGGGGTGGCTACACCTTC
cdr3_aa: CASTQPGGGYTF

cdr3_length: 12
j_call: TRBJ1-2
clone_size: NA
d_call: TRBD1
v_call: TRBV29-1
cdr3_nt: TGCAGCGTTGGAGCAGGGGGCAATGGCTACACCTTC
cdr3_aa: CSVGAGGNGYTF

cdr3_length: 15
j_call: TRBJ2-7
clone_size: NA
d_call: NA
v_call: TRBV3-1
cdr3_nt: TGTGCCAGCAGCCCGGCAGTAGGAGCCTCCTACGAGCAGTACTTC
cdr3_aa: CASSPAVGASYEQYF

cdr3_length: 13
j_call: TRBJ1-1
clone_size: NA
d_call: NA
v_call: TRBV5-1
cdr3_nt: TGCGCCAGCAGCCCCCCAGGGAGGACTGAAGCTTTCTTT
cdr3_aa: CASSPPGRTEAFF

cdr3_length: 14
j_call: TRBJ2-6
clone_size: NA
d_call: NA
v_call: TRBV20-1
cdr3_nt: TGCAGTGCTCTACAAGACTCTGGGGCCAACGTCCTGACTTTC
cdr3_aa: CSALQDSGANVLTF

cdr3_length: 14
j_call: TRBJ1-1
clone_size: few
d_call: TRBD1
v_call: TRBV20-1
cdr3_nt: TGCAGTGCCAACCCGACAGGGAAATACACTGAAGCTTTCTTT
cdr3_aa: CSANPTGKYTEAFF

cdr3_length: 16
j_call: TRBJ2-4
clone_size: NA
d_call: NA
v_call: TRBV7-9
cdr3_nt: TGTGCCAGCAGCCCCCCCCAGGAGCTAGCCAAAAACATTCAGTACTTC
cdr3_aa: CASSPPQELAKNIQYF

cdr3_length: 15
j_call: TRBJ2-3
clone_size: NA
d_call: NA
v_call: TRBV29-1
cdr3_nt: TGCAGCGCTCGTGGACCGTCGAAAAATATAGATACGCAGTATTTT
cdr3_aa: CSARGPSKNIDTQYF

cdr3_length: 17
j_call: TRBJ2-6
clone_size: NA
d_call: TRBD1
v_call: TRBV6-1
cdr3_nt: TGTGCCAGCACCGATGACAGGGATCCACCTGGGGCCAACGTCCTGACTTTC
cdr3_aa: CASTDDRDPPGANVLTF

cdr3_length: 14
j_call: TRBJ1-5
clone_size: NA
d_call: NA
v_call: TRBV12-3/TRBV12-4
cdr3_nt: TGTGCCAGCAGTTTCCGGGGTCCGAATCAGCCCCAGCATTTT
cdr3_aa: CASSFRGPNQPQHF

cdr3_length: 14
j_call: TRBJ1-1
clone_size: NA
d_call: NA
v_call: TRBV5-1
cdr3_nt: TGCGCCAGCAGCTCCAATGTCGAGAACACTGAAGCTTTCTTT
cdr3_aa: CASSSNVENTEAFF

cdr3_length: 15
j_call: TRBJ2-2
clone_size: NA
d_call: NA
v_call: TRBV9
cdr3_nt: TGTGCCAGCAGCCCCCGGGACAAAAACACCGGGGAGCTGTTTTTT
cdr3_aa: CASSPRDKNTGELFF

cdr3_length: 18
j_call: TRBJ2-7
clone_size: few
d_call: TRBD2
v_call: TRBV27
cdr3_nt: TGTGCCAGCAGTTTATCGGTTTATAGCGGGAGGACAGACTACGAGCAGTACTTC
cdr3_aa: CASSLSVYSGRTDYEQYF

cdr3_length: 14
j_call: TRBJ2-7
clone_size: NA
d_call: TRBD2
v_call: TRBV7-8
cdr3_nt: TGTGCCAGCAGCACTGGGACTAGCGGCTACGAGCAGTGCTTC
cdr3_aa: CASSTGTSGYEQCF

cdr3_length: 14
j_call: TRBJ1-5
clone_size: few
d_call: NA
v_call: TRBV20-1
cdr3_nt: TGCAGTGCTAGTTCGATTGGTTCGAATCAGCCCCAGCATTTT
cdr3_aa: CSASSIGSNQPQHF

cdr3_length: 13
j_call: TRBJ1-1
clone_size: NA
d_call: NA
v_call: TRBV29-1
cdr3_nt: TGCAGCGCCAACAGGGAGTTGGACACTGAAGCTTTCTTT
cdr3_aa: CSANRELDTEAFF

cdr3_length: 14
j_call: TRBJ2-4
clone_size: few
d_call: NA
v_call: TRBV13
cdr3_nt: TGTGCCAGCACCCACGGGAGAGCCAAAAACATTCAGTACTTC
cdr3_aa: CASTHGRAKNIQYF

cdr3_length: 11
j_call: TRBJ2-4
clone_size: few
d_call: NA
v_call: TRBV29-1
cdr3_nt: TGCAGCGTTGAAGATGATAACATTCAGTACTTC
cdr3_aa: CSVEDDNIQYF

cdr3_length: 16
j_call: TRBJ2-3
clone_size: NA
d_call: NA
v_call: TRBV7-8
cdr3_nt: TGTGCCAGCAGCTTAGCCAGGATTTCCCGGCCAGATACGCAGTATTTT
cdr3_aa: CASSLARISRPDTQYF

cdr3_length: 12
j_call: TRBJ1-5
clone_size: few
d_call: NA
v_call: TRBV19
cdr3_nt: TGTGCCAGTAGGTTAGGCAATCAGCCCCAGCATTTT
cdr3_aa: CASRLGNQPQHF

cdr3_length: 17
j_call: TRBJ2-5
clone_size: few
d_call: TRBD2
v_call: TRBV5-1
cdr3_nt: TGCGCCAGCAGCTTTCCTAGCGGGAGGGCCCGAAAAGAGACCCAGTACTTC
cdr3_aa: CASSFPSGRARKETQYF

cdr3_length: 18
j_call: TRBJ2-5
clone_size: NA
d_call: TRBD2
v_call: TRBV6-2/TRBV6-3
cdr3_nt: TGTGCCAGCAGTTTTTCCCCCGGACTAGCGTCTTTTGCAGAGACCCAGTACTTC
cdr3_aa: CASSFSPGLASFAETQYF

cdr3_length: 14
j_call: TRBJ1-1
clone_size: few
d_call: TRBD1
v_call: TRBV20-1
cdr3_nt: TGCAGTGCTAGAGGCCTCGGACAGGGGGTTGAAGCTTTCTTT
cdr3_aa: CSARGLGQGVEAFF

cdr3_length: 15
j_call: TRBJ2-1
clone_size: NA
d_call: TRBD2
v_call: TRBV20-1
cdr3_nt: TGCAGTGCTAGAGATTACCTAGCGGGAGTTAATGAGCAGTTCTTC
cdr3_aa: CSARDYLAGVNEQFF

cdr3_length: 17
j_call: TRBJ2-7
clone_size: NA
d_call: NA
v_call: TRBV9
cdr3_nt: TGTGCCAGCAGCGTAGAGGATGCAGGACCTGACTCCTACGAGCAGTACTTC
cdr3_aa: CASSVEDAGPDSYEQYF

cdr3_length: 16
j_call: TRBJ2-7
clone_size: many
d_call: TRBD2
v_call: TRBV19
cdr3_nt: TGTGCCAGTAAGGAAGCGGGGGGTTCCCCCTCTTACGAGCAGTACTTC
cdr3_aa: CASKEAGGSPSYEQYF

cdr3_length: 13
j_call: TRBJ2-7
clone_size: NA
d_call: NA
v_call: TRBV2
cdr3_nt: TGTGCCAGCACTAGACAGGACTCCTACGAGCAGTACTTC
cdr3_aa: CASTRQDSYEQYF

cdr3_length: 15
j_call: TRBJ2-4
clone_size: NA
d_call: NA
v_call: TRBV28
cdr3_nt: TGTGCCAGCAGTTGGACACCCCCAGCCAAAAACATTCAGTACTTC
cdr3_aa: CASSWTPPAKNIQYF

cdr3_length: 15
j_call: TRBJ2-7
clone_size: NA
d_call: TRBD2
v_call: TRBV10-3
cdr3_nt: TGTGCCATCAGTCGGACTAGCGGGGGGAGTTACGAGCAGTACTTC
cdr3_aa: CAISRTSGGSYEQYF